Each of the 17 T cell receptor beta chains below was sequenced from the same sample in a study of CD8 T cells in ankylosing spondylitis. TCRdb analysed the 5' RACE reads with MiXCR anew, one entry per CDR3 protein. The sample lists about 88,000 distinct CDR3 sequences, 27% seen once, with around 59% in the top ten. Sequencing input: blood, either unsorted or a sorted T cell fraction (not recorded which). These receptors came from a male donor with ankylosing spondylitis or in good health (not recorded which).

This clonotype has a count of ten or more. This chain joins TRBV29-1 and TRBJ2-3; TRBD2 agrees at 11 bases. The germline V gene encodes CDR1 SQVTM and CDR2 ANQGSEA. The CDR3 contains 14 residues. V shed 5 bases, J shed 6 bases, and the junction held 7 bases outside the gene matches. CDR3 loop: CSVQLAGGGDTQYF. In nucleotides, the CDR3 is TGCAGCGTTCAGCTAGCGGGGGGAGGGGATACGCAGTATTTT.

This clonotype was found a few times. Here the CDR3 DNA reads TGTGCCAGCAGCCAAGACTACCTAAGGACGTTAGATACGCAGTATTTT. Translated: CASSQDYLRTLDTQYF. The chain employs TRBV7-2 and TRBJ2-3; the D gene is possibly TRBD2 (5 bases). The CDR3 covers 16 residues. CDR1 and CDR2 (germline): SGHTA, FQGNSA. The ends were cut back, 5 bases at V and 5 bases at J, with 20 bases in the middle.

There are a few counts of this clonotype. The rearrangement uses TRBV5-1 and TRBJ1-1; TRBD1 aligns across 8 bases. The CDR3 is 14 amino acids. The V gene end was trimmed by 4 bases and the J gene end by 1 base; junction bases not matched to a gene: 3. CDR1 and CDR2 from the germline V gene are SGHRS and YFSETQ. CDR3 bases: TGCGCCAGCAGCCCCGGGACAGGGAACACTGAAGCTTTCTTT. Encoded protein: CASSPGTGNTEAFF.

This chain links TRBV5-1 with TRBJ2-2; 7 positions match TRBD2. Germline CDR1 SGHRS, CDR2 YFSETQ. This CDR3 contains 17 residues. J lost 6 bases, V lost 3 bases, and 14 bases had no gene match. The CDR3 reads CASSSPGLPKVPGELFF. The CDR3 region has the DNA TGCGCCAGCAGCTCTCCGGGACTACCCAAAGTCCCCGGGGAGCTGTTTTTT.

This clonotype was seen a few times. Here the CDR3 DNA reads TGTGCCAGCAGCCTCGGCGGGGGCGGATCCTACGAGCAGTACTTC. It encodes CASSLGGGGSYEQYF. This chain connects TRBV27 to TRBJ2-7; maybe TRBD2 (7 bases). V lost 6 bases and J lost 1, with 16 bases in between. The CDR3 consists of 15 residues. Germline V gene lookup returns CDR1 MNHEY and CDR2 SMNVEV (reference sequence).

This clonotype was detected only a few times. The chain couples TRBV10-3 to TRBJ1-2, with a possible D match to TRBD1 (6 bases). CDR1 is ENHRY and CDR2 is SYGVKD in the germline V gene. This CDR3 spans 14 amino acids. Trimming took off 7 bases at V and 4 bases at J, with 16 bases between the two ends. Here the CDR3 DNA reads TGTGCCATCACGGCCAGGGGCGCACTCTATGGCTACACCTTC. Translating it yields CAITARGALYGYTF.

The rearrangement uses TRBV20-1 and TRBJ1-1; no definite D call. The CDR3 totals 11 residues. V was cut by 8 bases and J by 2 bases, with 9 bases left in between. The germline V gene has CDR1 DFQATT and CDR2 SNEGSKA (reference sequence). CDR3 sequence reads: CSSPGNTEAFF. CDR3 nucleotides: TGCAGTTCTCCGGGCAACACTGAAGCTTTCTTT.

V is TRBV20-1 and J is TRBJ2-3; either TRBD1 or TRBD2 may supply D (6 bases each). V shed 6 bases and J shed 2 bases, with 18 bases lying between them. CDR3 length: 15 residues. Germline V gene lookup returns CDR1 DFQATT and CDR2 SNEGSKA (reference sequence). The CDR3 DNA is TGCAGTGCCCCCACCCAGGGGACTTACACAGATACGCAGTATTTT. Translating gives CSAPTQGTYTDTQYF.

CDR3 bases: TGCAGTGCTAGAGGGTCGTGGGCCTCCTCCTACGAGCAGTACTTC. This codes for CSARGSWASSYEQYF. This chain uses TRBV20-1 with TRBJ2-7; D unclear. The CDR3 has 15 amino acids. The germline V gene has CDR1 DFQATT and CDR2 SNEGSKA (reference sequence). Between the trimmed V and J ends, which lost 1 base and 0 bases, there was a span of 13 bases.

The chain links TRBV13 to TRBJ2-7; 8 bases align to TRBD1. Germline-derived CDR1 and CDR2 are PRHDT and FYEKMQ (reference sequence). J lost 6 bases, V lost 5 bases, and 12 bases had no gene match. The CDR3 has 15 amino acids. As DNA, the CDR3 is TGTGCCAGCAGCGCGGACAGGGTCCGAGGTGGCGAGCAGTACTTC. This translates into CASSADRVRGGEQYF.

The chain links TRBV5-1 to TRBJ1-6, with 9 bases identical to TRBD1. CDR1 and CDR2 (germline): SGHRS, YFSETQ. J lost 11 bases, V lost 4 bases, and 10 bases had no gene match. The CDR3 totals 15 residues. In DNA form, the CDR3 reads TGCGCCAGCAGCGATGAGACAGGGGGAATCCCACCCCTCCACTTT. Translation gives CASSDETGGIPPLHF.

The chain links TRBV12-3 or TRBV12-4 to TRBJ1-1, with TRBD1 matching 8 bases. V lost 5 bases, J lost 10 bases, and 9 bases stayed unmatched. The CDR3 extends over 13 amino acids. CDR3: CASSTDRGGVAFF. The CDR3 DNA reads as TGTGCCAGCAGTACCGACAGGGGCGGGGTAGCTTTCTTT.

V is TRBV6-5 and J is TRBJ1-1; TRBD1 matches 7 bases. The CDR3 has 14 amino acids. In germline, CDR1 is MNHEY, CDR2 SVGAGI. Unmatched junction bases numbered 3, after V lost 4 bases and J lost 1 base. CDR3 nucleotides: TGTGCCAGCAGTTGGGACAGAGAGAACACTGAAGCTTTCTTT. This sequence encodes CASSWDRENTEAFF.

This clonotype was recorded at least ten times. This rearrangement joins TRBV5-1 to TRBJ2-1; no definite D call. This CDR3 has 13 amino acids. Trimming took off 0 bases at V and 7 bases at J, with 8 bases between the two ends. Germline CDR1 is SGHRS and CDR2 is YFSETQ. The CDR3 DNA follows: TGCGCCAGCAGCTTGGTGCTTTCAAATGAGCAGTTCTTC. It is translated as CASSLVLSNEQFF.

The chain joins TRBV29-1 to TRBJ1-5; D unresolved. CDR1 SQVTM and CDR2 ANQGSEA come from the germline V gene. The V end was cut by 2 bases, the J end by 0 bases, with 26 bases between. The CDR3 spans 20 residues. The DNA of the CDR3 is TGCAGCGTTGAAAGTTTGTTTTACGGCACCTTCCCCAATAGCAATCAGCCCCAGCATTTT. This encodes CSVESLFYGTFPNSNQPQHF.

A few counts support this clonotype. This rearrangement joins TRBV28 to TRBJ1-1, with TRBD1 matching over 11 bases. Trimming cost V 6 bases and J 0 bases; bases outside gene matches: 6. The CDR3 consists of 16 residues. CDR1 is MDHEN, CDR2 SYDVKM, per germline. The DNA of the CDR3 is TGTGCCAGCAGGGAGCGGACAGGGGGCGTGAACACTGAAGCTTTCTTT. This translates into CASRERTGGVNTEAFF.

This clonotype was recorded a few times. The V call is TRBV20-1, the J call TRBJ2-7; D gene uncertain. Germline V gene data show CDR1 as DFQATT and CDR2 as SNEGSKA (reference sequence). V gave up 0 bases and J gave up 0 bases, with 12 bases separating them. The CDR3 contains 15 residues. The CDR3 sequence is CSARDHLQTSYEQYF. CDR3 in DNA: TGCAGTGCTAGAGATCATCTTCAGACCTCCTACGAGCAGTACTTC.